The entry below gives a single TCR beta chain sequence along with its context. The target antigen is unknown. The CDR3 runs 14 residues. Clones were sequenced by immunoSEQ multiplex PCR, and TCRdb holds only the in-frame ones, with some missing. The sample records under 700,000 clones, about 95% being singletons. The data are from a study of shared clonotypes between healthy human individuals. Study details: The cohort comprised a couple of women and a few men. Their ages spanned 18 to 49 years. Broader study findings: With a few donors compared, around 5% of naive CD4 clonotypes were shared. Blood alone was sampled, and tissue repertoires likely differ.

CD8 cells regarded as naive lacked CD45RO, were positively chosen for CCR7, and omitted terminally differentiated effector memory CD45RA+ cells. Donors were Caucasian adults residing in Nashville, Tennessee, USA. The origin of this receptor is a woman aged 25 to 39 in good health. Input material: naive CD8+ T cells sorted from blood. V gene TRBV12-1 combines with J gene TRBJ1-1; the DNA was not used to check the table's D call, TRBD1. TRBV12-1 is a pseudogene. The CDR3 DNA sequence: TGTGCCAGCAGCTTGGGGCTAGGCGGAACTGAAGCTTTCTTT. Amino acids: CASSLGLGGTEAFF.